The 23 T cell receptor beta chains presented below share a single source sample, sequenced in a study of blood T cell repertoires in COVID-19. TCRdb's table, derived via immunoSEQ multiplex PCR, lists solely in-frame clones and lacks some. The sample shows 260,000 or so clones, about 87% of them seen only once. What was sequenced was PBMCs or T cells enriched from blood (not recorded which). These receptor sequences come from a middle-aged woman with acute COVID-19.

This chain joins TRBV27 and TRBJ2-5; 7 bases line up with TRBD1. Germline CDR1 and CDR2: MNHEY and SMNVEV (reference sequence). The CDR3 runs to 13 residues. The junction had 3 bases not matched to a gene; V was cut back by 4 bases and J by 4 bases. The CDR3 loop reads CASSYRGAETQYF. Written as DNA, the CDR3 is TGTGCCAGCAGTTACAGGGGCGCAGAGACCCAGTACTTC.

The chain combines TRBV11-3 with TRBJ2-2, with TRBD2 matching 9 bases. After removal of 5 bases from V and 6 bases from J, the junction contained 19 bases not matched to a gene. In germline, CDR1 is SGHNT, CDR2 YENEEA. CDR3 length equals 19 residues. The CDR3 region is CASSLGQGLWREGPGELFF. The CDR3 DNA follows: TGTGCCAGCAGCCTGGGGCAGGGCCTTTGGCGGGAGGGCCCCGGGGAGCTGTTTTTT.

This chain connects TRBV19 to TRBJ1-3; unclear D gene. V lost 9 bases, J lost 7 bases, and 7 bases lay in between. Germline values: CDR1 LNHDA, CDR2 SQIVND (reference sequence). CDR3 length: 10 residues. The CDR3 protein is CARRWNTIYF. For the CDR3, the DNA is TGTGCCAGGAGGTGGAACACCATATATTTT.

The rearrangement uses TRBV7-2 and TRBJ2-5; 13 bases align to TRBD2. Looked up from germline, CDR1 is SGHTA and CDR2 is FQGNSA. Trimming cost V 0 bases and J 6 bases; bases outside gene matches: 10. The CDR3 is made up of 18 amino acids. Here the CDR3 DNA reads TGTGCCAGCAGCTTAGCGCTACTAGCGGGAGGGCCTCCAAAGACCCAGTACTTC. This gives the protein CASSLALLAGGPPKTQYF.

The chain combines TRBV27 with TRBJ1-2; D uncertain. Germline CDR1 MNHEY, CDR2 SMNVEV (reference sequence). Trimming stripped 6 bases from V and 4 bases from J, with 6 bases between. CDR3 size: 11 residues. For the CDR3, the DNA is TGTGCCAGCAGGAATAGCTATGGCTACACCTTC. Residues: CASRNSYGYTF.

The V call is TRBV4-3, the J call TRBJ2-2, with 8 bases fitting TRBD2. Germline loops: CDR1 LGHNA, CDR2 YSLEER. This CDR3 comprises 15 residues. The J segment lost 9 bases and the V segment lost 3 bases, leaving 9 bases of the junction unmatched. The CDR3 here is CASSHQRGGRWELFF. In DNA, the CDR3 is TGCGCCAGCAGCCATCAACGGGGGGGGCGATGGGAGCTGTTTTTT.

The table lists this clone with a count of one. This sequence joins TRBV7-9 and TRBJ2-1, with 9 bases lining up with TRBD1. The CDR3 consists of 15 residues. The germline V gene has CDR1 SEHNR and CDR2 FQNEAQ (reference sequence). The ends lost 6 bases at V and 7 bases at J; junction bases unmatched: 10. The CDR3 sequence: CASRLPGTGPNEQFF. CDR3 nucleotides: TGTGCCAGCAGGTTACCTGGGACAGGGCCAAATGAGCAGTTCTTC.

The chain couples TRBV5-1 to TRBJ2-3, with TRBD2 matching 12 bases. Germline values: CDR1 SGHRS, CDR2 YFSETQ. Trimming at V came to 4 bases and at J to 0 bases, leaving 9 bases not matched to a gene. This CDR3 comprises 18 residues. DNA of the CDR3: TGCGCCAGCAGCATGGCCACTAGCGGGGGGACTAGCACAGATACGCAGTATTTT. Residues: CASSMATSGGTSTDTQYF. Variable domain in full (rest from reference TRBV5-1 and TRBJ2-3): KAGVTQTPRYLIKTRGQQVTLSCSPISGHRSVSWYQQTPGQGLQFLFEYFSETQRNKGNFPGRFSGRQFSNSRSEMNVSTLELGDSALYLCASSMATSGGTSTDTQYFGPGTRLTVL.

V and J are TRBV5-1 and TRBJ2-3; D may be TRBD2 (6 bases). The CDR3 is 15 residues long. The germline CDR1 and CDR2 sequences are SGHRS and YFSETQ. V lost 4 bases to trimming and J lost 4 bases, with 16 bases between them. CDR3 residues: CASSRTSSRADTQYF. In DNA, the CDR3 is TGCGCCAGCAGCAGAACTAGCTCGAGGGCAGATACGCAGTATTTT.

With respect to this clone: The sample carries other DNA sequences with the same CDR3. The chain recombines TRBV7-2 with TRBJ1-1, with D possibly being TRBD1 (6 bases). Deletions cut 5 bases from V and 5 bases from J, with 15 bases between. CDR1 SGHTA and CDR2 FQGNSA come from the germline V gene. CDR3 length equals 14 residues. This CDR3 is CASSLLQGGTEAFF. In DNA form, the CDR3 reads TGTGCCAGCAGCCTTTTACAGGGAGGGACTGAAGCTTTCTTT. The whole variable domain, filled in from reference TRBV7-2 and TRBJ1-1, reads GAGVSQSPSNKVTEKGKDVELRCDPISGHTALYWYRQSLGQGLEFLIYFQGNSAPDKSGLPSDRFSAERTGGSVSTLTIQRTQQEDSAVYLCASSLLQGGTEAFFGQGTRLTVV.

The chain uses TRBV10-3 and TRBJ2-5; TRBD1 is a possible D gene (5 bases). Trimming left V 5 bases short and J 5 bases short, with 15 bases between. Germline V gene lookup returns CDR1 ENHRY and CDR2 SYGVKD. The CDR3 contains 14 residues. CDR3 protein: CAISPPGLRETQYF. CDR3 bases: TGTGCCATCAGTCCCCCAGGGCTACGCGAGACCCAGTACTTC.

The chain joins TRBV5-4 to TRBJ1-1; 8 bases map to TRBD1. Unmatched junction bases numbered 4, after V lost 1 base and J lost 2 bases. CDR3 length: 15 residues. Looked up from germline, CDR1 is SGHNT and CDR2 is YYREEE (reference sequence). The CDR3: CASSLQGAENTEAFF. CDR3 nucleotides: TGTGCCAGCAGCTTGCAGGGGGCGGAAAACACTGAAGCTTTCTTT.

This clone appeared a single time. Written as DNA, the CDR3 is TGCGCCAGCAGCTTGGAGGCAGGAACTAACTATGGCTACACCTTC. Translation gives CASSLEAGTNYGYTF. The chain couples TRBV5-1 to TRBJ1-2; no firm D call. V lost 0 bases and J 0 bases, leaving 9 bases between the germline ends. CDR1 is SGHRS and CDR2 is YFSETQ in the germline V gene. This CDR3 has 15 residues.

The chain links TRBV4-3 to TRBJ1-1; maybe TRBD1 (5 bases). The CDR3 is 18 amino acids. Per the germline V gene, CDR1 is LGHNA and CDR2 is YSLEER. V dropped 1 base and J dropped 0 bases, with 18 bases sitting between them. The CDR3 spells CASSQVVGVGGMNTEAFF. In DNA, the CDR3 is TGCGCCAGCAGCCAAGTCGTAGGGGTGGGTGGTATGAACACTGAAGCTTTCTTT.

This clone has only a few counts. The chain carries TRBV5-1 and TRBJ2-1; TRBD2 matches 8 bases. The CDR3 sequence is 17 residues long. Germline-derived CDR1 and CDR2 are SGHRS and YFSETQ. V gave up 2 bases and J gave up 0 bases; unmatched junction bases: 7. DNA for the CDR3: TGCGCCAGCAGCTTAACAATTAGCGGGGCCTCCTACAATGAGCAGTTCTTC. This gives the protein CASSLTISGASYNEQFF.

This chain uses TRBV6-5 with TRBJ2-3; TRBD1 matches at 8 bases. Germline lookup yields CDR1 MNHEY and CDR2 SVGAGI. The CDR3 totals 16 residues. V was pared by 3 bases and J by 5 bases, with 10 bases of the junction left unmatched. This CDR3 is CASSYSQGAGQDTQYF. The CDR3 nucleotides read TGTGCCAGCAGTTATAGCCAGGGGGCTGGTCAAGATACGCAGTATTTT.

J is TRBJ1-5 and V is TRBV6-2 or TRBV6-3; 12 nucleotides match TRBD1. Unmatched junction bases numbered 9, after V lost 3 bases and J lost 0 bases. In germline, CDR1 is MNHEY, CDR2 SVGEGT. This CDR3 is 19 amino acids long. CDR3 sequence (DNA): TGTGCCAGCAGTTATTCTGTGGGACAGGGGGCGATTAGCAATCAGCCCCAGCATTTT. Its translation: CASSYSVGQGAISNQPQHF.

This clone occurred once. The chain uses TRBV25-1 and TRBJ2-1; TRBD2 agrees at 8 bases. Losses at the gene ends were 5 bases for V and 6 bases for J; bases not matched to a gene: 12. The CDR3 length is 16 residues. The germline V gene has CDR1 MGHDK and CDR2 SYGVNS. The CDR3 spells CASSPAGGVAGNEQFF. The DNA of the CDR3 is TGTGCCAGCAGTCCTGCCGGGGGGGTCGCAGGCAATGAGCAGTTCTTC.

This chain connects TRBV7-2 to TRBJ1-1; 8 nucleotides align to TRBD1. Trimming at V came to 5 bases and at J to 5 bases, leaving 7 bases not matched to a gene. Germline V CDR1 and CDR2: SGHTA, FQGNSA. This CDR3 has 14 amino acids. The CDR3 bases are TGTGCCAGCAGCCCCACACGACAGGGGACTGAAGCTTTCTTT. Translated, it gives CASSPTRQGTEAFF. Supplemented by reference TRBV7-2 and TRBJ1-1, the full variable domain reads GAGVSQSPSNKVTEKGKDVELRCDPISGHTALYWYRQSLGQGLEFLIYFQGNSAPDKSGLPSDRFSAERTGGSVSTLTIQRTQQEDSAVYLCASSPTRQGTEAFFGQGTRLTVV.

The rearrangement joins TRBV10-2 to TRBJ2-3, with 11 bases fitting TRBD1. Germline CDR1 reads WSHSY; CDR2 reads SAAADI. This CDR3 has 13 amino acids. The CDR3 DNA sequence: TGCGCTGGACAGGGGGCGGGAACAGATACGCAGTATTTT. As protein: CAGQGAGTDTQYF.

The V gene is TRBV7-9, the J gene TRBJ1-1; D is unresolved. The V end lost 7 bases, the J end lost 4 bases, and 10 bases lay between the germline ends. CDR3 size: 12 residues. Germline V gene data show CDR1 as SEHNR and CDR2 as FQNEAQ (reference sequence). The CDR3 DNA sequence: TGTGCCAGCACGCGAGAGAGCACTGAAGCTTTCTTT. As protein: CASTRESTEAFF.

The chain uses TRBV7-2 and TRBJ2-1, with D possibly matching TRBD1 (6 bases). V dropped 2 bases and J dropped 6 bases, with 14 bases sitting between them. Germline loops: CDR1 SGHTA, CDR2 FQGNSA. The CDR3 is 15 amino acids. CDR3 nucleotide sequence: TGTGCCAGCAGCTTATTTGGGGGCGAGGTCAATGAGCAGTTCTTC. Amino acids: CASSLFGGEVNEQFF.

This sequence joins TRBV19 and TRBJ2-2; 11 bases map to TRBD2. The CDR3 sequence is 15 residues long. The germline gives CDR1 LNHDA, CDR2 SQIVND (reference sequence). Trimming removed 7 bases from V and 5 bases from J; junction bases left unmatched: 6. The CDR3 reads CASNPLAGGTGELFF. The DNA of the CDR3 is TGTGCCAGTAATCCCCTAGCGGGAGGAACCGGGGAGCTGTTTTTT.